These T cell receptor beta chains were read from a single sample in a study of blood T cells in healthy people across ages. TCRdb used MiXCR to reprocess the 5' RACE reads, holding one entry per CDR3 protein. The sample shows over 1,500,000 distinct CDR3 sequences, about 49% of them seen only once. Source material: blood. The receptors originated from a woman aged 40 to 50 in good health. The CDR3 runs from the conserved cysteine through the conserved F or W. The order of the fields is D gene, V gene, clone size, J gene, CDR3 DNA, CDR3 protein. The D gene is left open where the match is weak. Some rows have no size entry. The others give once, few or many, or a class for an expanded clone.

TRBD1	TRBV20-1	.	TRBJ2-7	TGCAGTGCTCGGCGGACAGGACAATACGAGCAGTACTTC	CSARRTGQYEQYF
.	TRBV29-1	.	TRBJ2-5	TGCAGCGTTGAAAAACCTACCGAGGGGACCCAGTACTTC	CSVEKPTEGTQYF
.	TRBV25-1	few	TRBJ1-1	TGTGCCAGCAGTGAGTTGGGACAAATGAACACTGAAGCTTTCTTT	CASSELGQMNTEAFF
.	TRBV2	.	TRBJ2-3	TGTGCCAGCTGTTTCGGGGCTAGCACAGATACGCAGTATTTT	CASCFGASTDTQYF
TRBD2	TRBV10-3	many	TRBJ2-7	TGTGCCATCAGTGAGACTAGCGGGGGACCCTACGAGCAGTACTTC	CAISETSGGPYEQYF
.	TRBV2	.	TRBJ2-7	TGTGCCGGCAGTAAAGAAGGTGGAGGGGGGTACGAGCAGTACTTC	CAGSKEGGGGYEQYF
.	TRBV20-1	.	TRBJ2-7	TGCAGTGCTGCCATAGTAACGGGGAGCTCCTACAATGAGCAGTACTTC	CSAAIVTGSSYNEQYF
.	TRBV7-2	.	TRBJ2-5	TGTGCCAGCATCTACCCTGTCGTTATGGAGGTAGAAGAGACCCAGTACTTC	CASIYPVVMEVEETQYF
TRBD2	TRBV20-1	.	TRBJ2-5	TGCAGTGCTAGCCTAGCGGGGGGATGGGACGGAGAGACCCAGTACTTC	CSASLAGGWDGETQYF
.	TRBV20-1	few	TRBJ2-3	TGCAGTGCTCCGAAACTAGTTCACCCAGATACGCAGTATTTT	CSAPKLVHPDTQYF
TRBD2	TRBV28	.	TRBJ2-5	TGTGCCAGCAGAAGTAGGGCTAGCGGGGGGGTACGAGAGACCCAGTACTTC	CASRSRASGGVRETQYF
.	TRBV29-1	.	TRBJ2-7	TGCAGCGTTGCCCGGGAACACTACGAGCAGTACTTC	CSVAREHYEQYF
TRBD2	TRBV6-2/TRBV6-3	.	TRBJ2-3	TGTGCCAGCAGTCTCCCCGGGGTAACGGGGGGGTCTACGCAGTATTTT	CASSLPGVTGGSTQYF
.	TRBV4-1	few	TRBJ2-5	TGCGCCAGCAGCCAAGATCGTCACTGGGAGACCCAGTACTTC	CASSQDRHWETQYF
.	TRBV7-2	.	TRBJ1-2	TGTGCCAGCAGCTTGGGGGAAACGGACTACACCTTC	CASSLGETDYTF
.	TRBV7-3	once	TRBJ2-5	TGTGCCAGCAGATCTCCAGGGGAAGAGACCCAGTACTTC	CASRSPGEETQYF
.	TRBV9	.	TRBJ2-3	TGTGCCAGCAGCGTAAGCGGCGAGGTGCAGTATTTT	CASSVSGEVQYF
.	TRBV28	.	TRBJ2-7	TGTGCCAGCAGTTTGCAGGGGAGGAGGGACGAGCAGTACTTC	CASSLQGRRDEQYF
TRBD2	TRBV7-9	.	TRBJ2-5	TGTGCCAGCAGCTTAGAGGGTCTAGCGGGGGCCATGGTCGAGACCCAGTACTTC	CASSLEGLAGAMVETQYF
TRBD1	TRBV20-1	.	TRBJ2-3	TGCAGTGCTGAGTCCTTTGTTGGACAGGGGAGAACAGATACGCAGTATTTT	CSAESFVGQGRTDTQYF
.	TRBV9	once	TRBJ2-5	TGTGCCAGCAGCGTAGAAGGGACGACTCAAGAGACCCAGTACTTC	CASSVEGTTQETQYF
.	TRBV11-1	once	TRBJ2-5	TGTGCCAGCAGCCATCAGTGGGGGCAGGAGACCCAGTACTTC	CASSHQWGQETQYF
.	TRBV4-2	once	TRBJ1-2	TGTGCCAGCAGCCAGGGGGGGAGCAGGGGCAATGGCTACACCTTC	CASSQGGSRGNGYTF
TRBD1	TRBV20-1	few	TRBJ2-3	TGCAGTGCTAAGGGGACAGGGGGCACAGATACGCAGTATTTT	CSAKGTGGTDTQYF
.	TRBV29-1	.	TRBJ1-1	TGCAGCGTTCCAACGGCGGGGAGATCCACTGAAGCTTTCTTT	CSVPTAGRSTEAFF
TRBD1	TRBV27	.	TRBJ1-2	TGTGCCAGCAGTATACGGGACAGGGGATTCTATGGCTACACCTTC	CASSIRDRGFYGYTF
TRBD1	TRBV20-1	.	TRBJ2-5	TGCAGTGCTAGAGTAGGGACAGTATGGGAGACCCAGTACTTC	CSARVGTVWETQYF
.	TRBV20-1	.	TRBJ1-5	TGCAGTGCTAGAGTCGACCGACGTCTGAGCAATCAGCCCCAGCATTTT	CSARVDRRLSNQPQHF
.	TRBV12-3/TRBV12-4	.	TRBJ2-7	TGTGCCAGCAGTTTGGGAAGGCTTCAGGACGAGCAGTACTTC	CASSLGRLQDEQYF
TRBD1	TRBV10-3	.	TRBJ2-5	TGTGCCACCGGGAGCCGGGACAGGGGGCAAGAGACCCAGTACTTC	CATGSRDRGQETQYF
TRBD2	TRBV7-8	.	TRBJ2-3	TGTGCCAGCAGCCAACAAGTTAGCGGGGGGGGCACAGATACGCAGTATTTT	CASSQQVSGGGTDTQYF
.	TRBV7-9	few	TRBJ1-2	TGTGCCAGCAGCTTAGTGGGTCGGGTACAGTATGGCTACACCTTC	CASSLVGRVQYGYTF
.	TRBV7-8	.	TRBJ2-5	TGTGCCAGCAGCTTATTAGGGGATAAAGAGACCCAGTACTTC	CASSLLGDKETQYF
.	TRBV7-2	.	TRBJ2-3	TGTGCCAGCAGCCAAGTGGACTCCTCCGTGGATACGCAGTATTTT	CASSQVDSSVDTQYF
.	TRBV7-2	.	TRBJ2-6	TGTGCCAGCAGCTTACTAGCAGGGGTCCCTGGGGCCAACGTCCTGACTTTC	CASSLLAGVPGANVLTF
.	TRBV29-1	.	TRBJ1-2	TGCAGCTCAGAGAAACAGAGCGGGGTTGGCTGCACCTTC	CSSEKQSGVGCTF
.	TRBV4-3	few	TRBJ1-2	TGCGCCAGCAGCCAAGAGGCGGGGAGTCGGGCGAGAGGCTACACCTTC	CASSQEAGSRARGYTF
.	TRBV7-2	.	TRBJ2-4	TGTGCCAGCAGCCAGGGGCGGGGCGTTCTAGCCAAAAACATTCAGTACTTC	CASSQGRGVLAKNIQYF
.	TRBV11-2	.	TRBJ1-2	TGTGCCAGCAGCTTAGCCCCAGGGACATATGGCTACACCTTC	CASSLAPGTYGYTF
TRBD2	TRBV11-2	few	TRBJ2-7	TGTGCCAGCAGCTTAGTAGGCGGGGGGGTCTACGAGCAGTACTTC	CASSLVGGGVYEQYF
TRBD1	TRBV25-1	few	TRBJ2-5	TGTGCCAGCAACGACAGGGTAGGGGAGACCCAGTACTTC	CASNDRVGETQYF